This T cell receptor (beta chain) stems from a study of cytomegalovirus exposure and HLA in healthy donors. Study-wide findings and caveats: With further analysis later on, most CMV-associated TCR beta chains appeared HLA-restricted. Later analysis reportedly placed an Asian-associated ancestry cluster below the roughly 680-donor mean in N-insertions. For most TCR beta V segments, an earlier analysis put the productive rate at about 90% or about 30% of the time.

Germline lookup yields CDR1 SNHLY and CDR2 FYNNEI. This CDR3 has 13 amino acids. The V gene lost 6 bases and the J gene lost 3 bases, with 12 bases spanning the gap. Whereas donors were nominally healthy upon sampling, unrecorded immune exposures were probable. Worth noting for this clone: Its antigen is still unknown.

Researchers ran the PCR with 60 Vbeta and 13 Jbeta primers. Data came from immunoSEQ multiplex PCR; TCRdb stores just in-frame clones and leaves some out. The sample comprises over 110,000 clones, around three quarters of which are singletons, and 5% to 8% rests with the top ten. The V gene is TRBV2, the J gene TRBJ2-7; TRBD2 might be the D (5 bases). The specimen was PBMCs. The sequence came from a woman aged 40 to 50 in good health and CMV-seropositive. The CDR3 bases are TGTGCCAGCAGCGACCCCGAGGGCTACGAGCAGTACTTC. Its translation is CASSDPEGYEQYF.